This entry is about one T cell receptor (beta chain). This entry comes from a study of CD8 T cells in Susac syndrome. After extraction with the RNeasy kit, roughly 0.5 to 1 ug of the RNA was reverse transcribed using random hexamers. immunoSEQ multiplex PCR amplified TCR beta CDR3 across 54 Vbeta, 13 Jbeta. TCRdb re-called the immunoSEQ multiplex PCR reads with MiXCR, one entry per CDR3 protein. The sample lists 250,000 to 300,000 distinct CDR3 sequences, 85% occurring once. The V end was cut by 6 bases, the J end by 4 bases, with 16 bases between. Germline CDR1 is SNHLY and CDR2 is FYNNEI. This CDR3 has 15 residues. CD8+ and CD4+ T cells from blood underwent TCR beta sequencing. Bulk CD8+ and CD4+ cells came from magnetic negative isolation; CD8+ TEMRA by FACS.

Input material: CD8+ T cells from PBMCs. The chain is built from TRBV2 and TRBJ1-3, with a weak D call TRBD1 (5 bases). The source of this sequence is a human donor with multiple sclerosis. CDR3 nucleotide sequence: TGTGCCAGCAGAGAGACAGTCGGGGAGGGAAACACCATATATTTT. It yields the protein CASRETVGEGNTIYF.